The rows below give T cell receptor beta chains drawn from one sample of a study of beta chain features in type 1 diabetes. Sequencing was performed with immunoSEQ multiplex PCR; in TCRdb, only in-frame clones are kept and a portion is missing. In the table there are some 110,000 clones, less than 20% of which are singletons. The source material was central memory CD4+ T cells from blood. These receptors all come from a man aged 25 to 40 with type 1 diabetes. Each CDR3 is given with its conserved first and last residue. The D gene is left open where the match is weak. Part of the rows lack a size; the others show once, few, many or a class for expanded clones.

TRBV28	-	-	TRBJ2-7	CASRRDPYEQYF	TGTGCCAGCAGGAGGGATCCCTACGAGCAGTACTTC
TRBV25-1	-	few	TRBJ1-6	CASSKQGLDSPLHF	TGTGCCAGCAGTAAACAGGGATTAGACTCACCCCTCCACTTT
TRBV30	-	-	TRBJ1-4	CAWSRNEKLFF	TGTGCCTGGAGTCGTAATGAAAAACTGTTTTTT
TRBV7-2	TRBD1	few	TRBJ1-3	CASSLTGGNRNTIYF	TGTGCCAGCAGCCTTACAGGGGGCAACAGAAACACCATATATTTT
TRBV4-2	TRBD1	few	TRBJ2-3	CASSQDPTGVTDTQYF	TGTGCCAGCAGCCAAGATCCCACAGGGGTCACAGATACGCAGTATTTT
TRBV15	-	-	TRBJ2-6	CATRRGGSGANVLTF	TGTGCCACCAGGCGCGGTGGCTCTGGGGCCAACGTCCTGACTTTC
TRBV27	-	-	TRBJ1-6	CASSPRRGNSPLHF	TGTGCCAGCAGCCCGAGGAGGGGGAATTCACCCCTCCACTTT
TRBV30	-	-	TRBJ2-5	CAWSGGLGETQYF	TGTGCCTGGAGTGGCGGGTTGGGTGAGACCCAGTACTTC
TRBV30	-	-	TRBJ2-2	CAWSVYSLTGELFF	TGTGCCTGGAGTGTATATAGCCTTACCGGGGAGCTGTTTTTT
TRBV7-2	TRBD2	-	TRBJ2-7	CASSLGVGGHYEQYF	TGTGCCAGCAGCTTAGGAGTGGGAGGGCACTACGAGCAGTACTTC
TRBV7-2	TRBD1	few	TRBJ2-7	CASSYTGTGSYEQYF	TGTGCCAGCAGCTACACTGGGACAGGCTCCTACGAGCAGTACTTC
TRBV30	TRBD1	-	TRBJ1-2	CAWSRTIQGNYTF	TGTGCCTGGAGTCGTACGATACAGGGGAACTACACCTTC
TRBV7-2	TRBD2	few	TRBJ2-1	CASSWTSGNEQFF	TGTGCCAGCAGCTGGACTAGCGGTAATGAGCAGTTCTTC
TRBV5-1	-	-	TRBJ1-1	CASSYEPTGLNTEAFF	TGCGCCAGCAGCTATGAACCGACGGGTTTGAACACTGAAGCTTTCTTT
TRBV7-9	TRBD1	-	TRBJ2-5	CASSLQQGGETQYF	TGTGCCAGCAGCCTCCAACAGGGGGGTGAGACCCAGTACTTC
TRBV6-1	-	many	TRBJ1-2	CASSDGFQARNGYTF	TGTGCCAGCAGTGACGGGTTTCAAGCTCGCAATGGCTACACCTTC
TRBV6-5	-	-	TRBJ2-7	CASSFQYEQYF	TGTGCCAGCAGTTTCCAGTACGAGCAGTACTTC
TRBV5-8	-	-	TRBJ2-1	CASSEKTGKEDNEQFF	TGTGCCAGCAGCGAAAAAACAGGGAAGGAGGACAATGAGCAGTTCTTC
TRBV28	-	few	TRBJ2-7	CASSPHSGPTYEQYF	TGTGCCAGCAGTCCCCATTCGGGCCCCACCTACGAGCAGTACTTC
TRBV29-1	TRBD2	-	TRBJ2-7	CSVEVIAGNEQYF	TGCAGCGTTGAGGTTATAGCGGGGAACGAGCAGTACTTC
TRBV29-1	-	-	TRBJ2-2	CSVEVLGSANTGELFF	TGCAGCGTTGAAGTTTTGGGGTCAGCGAACACCGGGGAGCTGTTTTTT
TRBV7-2	-	-	TRBJ2-5	CASSFGYQETQYF	TGTGCCAGCAGCTTTGGGTACCAAGAGACCCAGTACTTC
TRBV4-2	TRBD1	few	TRBJ1-5	CASSPIRSDRGLDQPQHF	TGTGCCAGCAGCCCAATACGATCGGACAGGGGGCTTGATCAGCCCCAGCATTTT
TRBV5-1	-	many	TRBJ2-1	CASRETQITEQFF	TGCGCCAGCAGAGAAACCCAGATTACGGAGCAGTTCTTC
TRBV7-2	-	-	TRBJ2-3	CASSLSRDTQYF	TGTGCCAGCAGCCTCTCCAGAGATACGCAGTATTTT
TRBV4-3	-	few	TRBJ1-1	CASSQVYGPTEAFF	TGCGCCAGCAGCCAAGTGTACGGCCCCACTGAAGCTTTCTTT
TRBV6-4	TRBD1	-	TRBJ2-1	CASSAGTGGREQFF	TGTGCCAGCAGCGCCGGGACAGGGGGGAGGGAGCAGTTCTTC
TRBV5-1	-	-	TRBJ2-6	CASSPTVSSGANVLTF	TGCGCCAGCAGCCCCACCGTTTCTTCTGGGGCCAACGTCCTGACTTTC
TRBV2	TRBD1	few	TRBJ2-3	CASSEGQGTQYF	TGTGCCAGCAGTGAAGGACAGGGTACGCAGTATTTT
TRBV2	TRBD1	few	TRBJ1-6	CASSSRTGGSPLHF	TGTGCCAGCAGTTCTAGGACAGGGGGCTCACCCCTCCACTTT
TRBV2	-	-	TRBJ2-1	CASSEWQARYNEQFF	TGTGCCAGCAGTGAGTGGCAGGCGAGATACAATGAGCAGTTCTTC
TRBV7-2	TRBD2	few	TRBJ2-3	CASSFLAGAYTDTQYF	TGTGCCAGCAGCTTCTTAGCGGGGGCATACACAGATACGCAGTATTTT
TRBV30	TRBD1	-	TRBJ1-5	CAWDRGENQPQHF	TGTGCCTGGGACAGGGGGGAAAATCAGCCCCAGCATTTT
TRBV5-4	-	-	TRBJ2-3	CASSPAVGQRTDTQYF	TGTGCCAGCAGCCCCGCAGTAGGACAGCGCACAGATACGCAGTATTTT
TRBV7-6	-	-	TRBJ2-2	CASSSDSHEAGELFF	TGTGCCAGCAGCTCCGACAGTCATGAGGCCGGGGAGCTGTTTTTT
TRBV7-7	-	few	TRBJ2-5	CASSPKNQETQYF	TGTGCCAGCAGCCCCAAAAACCAAGAGACCCAGTACTTC
TRBV7-2	-	-	TRBJ2-3	CASSSKHTQYF	TGTGCCAGCAGCTCTAAGCATACGCAGTATTTT
TRBV7-3	-	-	TRBJ2-5	CASSFQGSNQETQYF	TGTGCCAGCAGCTTCCAGGGGTCAAACCAAGAGACCCAGTACTTC
TRBV19	-	-	TRBJ1-2	CASSMQDPGGYTF	TGTGCCAGTAGTATGCAGGATCCCGGGGGCTACACCTTC
TRBV5-6	-	-	TRBJ1-1	CASSLEQYTEAFF	TGTGCCAGCAGCTTGGAACAGTACACTGAAGCTTTCTTT
TRBV19	TRBD1	few	TRBJ2-5	CASSGTGGRKTQYF	TGTGCCAGTAGTGGGACAGGGGGCCGGAAGACCCAGTACTTC
TRBV11-2	-	-	TRBJ2-2	CASSLYTGELFF	TGTGCCAGCAGCCTATACACCGGGGAGCTGTTTTTT
TRBV7-6	-	-	TRBJ2-7	CASSLGRDTRAYEQYF	TGTGCCAGCAGCTTAGGCCGGGACACTAGGGCCTACGAGCAGTACTTC
TRBV29-1	-	-	TRBJ1-3	CSVVADFGNSGNTIYF	TGCAGCGTTGTTGCAGACTTCGGGAACTCTGGAAACACCATATATTTT
TRBV28	-	-	TRBJ2-4	CASRPGTAITKNIQYF	TGTGCCAGCAGGCCCGGGACCGCCATAACCAAAAACATTCAGTACTTC
TRBV9	TRBD2	few	TRBJ2-3	CASSVLQRGRTDTQYF	TGTGCCAGCAGCGTACTCCAGCGGGGGAGAACAGATACGCAGTATTTT
TRBV7-2	TRBD1	-	TRBJ1-1	CASSPYGQAMNTEAFF	TGTGCCAGCAGCCCCTACGGACAGGCGATGAACACTGAAGCTTTCTTT